These T cell receptor beta chains were read from a single sample in a study of blood T cell repertoires in COVID-19. Measured with immunoSEQ multiplex PCR; TCRdb has only the in-frame clones, and not every one. The table has 150,000 or so clones, roughly 84% seen once. Material: PBMCs or T cells enriched from blood (not recorded which). These receptors came from a woman in her fifties or sixties who had recovered from COVID-19. Each CDR3 is given with its conserved first and last residue. Each record gives: D gene, clone size, V gene, J gene, CDR3 protein, CDR3 DNA. The D gene is left open where the match is weak. Clone size is stated in some rows and not others, as once, few, many or a class when expanded.

D gene: .
clone size: .
V gene: TRBV5-1
J gene: TRBJ2-5
CDR3 protein: CASSYQGSQETQYF
CDR3 DNA: TGCGCCAGCAGCTACCAGGGATCACAAGAGACCCAGTACTTC

D gene: .
clone size: .
V gene: TRBV6-6
J gene: TRBJ2-1
CDR3 protein: CASRPGRTLGGNEQFF
CDR3 DNA: TGTGCCAGCAGGCCAGGCCGTACTCTGGGGGGCAATGAGCAGTTCTTC

D gene: .
clone size: .
V gene: TRBV3-1/TRBV3-2
J gene: TRBJ2-6
CDR3 protein: CASSLRNSGANVLTF
CDR3 DNA: TGTGCCAGCAGCCTGAGGAACTCTGGGGCCAACGTCCTGACTTTC

D gene: .
clone size: .
V gene: TRBV7-3
J gene: TRBJ2-1
CDR3 protein: CASSSTAYNEQFF
CDR3 DNA: TGTGCCAGCAGCTCGACAGCCTACAATGAGCAGTTCTTC

D gene: TRBD2
clone size: once
V gene: TRBV3-1/TRBV3-2
J gene: TRBJ2-7
CDR3 protein: CASSPPGLENYEQYF
CDR3 DNA: TGTGCCAGCAGCCCTCCGGGACTAGAGAACTACGAGCAGTACTTC

D gene: TRBD1
clone size: .
V gene: TRBV7-9
J gene: TRBJ2-5
CDR3 protein: CASSLGTGPQETQYF
CDR3 DNA: TGTGCCAGCAGCCTAGGGACAGGTCCCCAAGAGACCCAGTACTTC

D gene: TRBD1
clone size: .
V gene: TRBV5-1
J gene: TRBJ1-4
CDR3 protein: CASSPTGEGYEKLFF
CDR3 DNA: TGCGCCAGCAGCCCGACAGGGGAGGGGTATGAAAAACTGTTTTTT

D gene: TRBD1
clone size: .
V gene: TRBV16
J gene: TRBJ1-2
CDR3 protein: CASSPYRGQGYGYTF
CDR3 DNA: TGTGCCAGCAGCCCTTACAGGGGGCAAGGCTATGGCTACACCTTC

D gene: .
clone size: once
V gene: TRBV19
J gene: TRBJ1-1
CDR3 protein: CATRGGRERNTEAFF
CDR3 DNA: TGTGCCACCCGCGGGGGGCGCGAAAGGAACACTGAAGCTTTCTTT

D gene: TRBD1
clone size: .
V gene: TRBV5-1
J gene: TRBJ1-2
CDR3 protein: CASSLGTGGPTSNYGYTF
CDR3 DNA: TGCGCCAGCAGCTTGGGGACAGGGGGCCCAACCTCTAACTATGGCTACACCTTC

D gene: .
clone size: .
V gene: TRBV10-1
J gene: TRBJ2-3
CDR3 protein: CASSSSTDTQYF
CDR3 DNA: TGCGCCAGCAGTTCAAGCACAGATACGCAGTATTTT

D gene: .
clone size: .
V gene: TRBV15
J gene: TRBJ2-4
CDR3 protein: CATSRDLGRQLQWYF
CDR3 DNA: TGTGCCACCAGCAGAGATCTTGGGCGACAGCTTCAGTGGTACTTC

D gene: .
clone size: .
V gene: TRBV4-1
J gene: TRBJ2-3
CDR3 protein: CASSQRGFGSTDTQYF
CDR3 DNA: TGCGCCAGCAGCCAGAGGGGGTTCGGGAGCACAGATACGCAGTATTTT

D gene: TRBD1
clone size: .
V gene: TRBV3-1/TRBV3-2
J gene: TRBJ1-4
CDR3 protein: CASSRGTGGEKLFF
CDR3 DNA: TGTGCCAGCAGCCGGGGGACAGGCGGTGAAAAACTGTTTTTT

D gene: TRBD2
clone size: .
V gene: TRBV5-1
J gene: TRBJ2-3
CDR3 protein: CASSLFGLAGSLDTQYF
CDR3 DNA: TGCGCCAGCAGCTTGTTTGGACTAGCGGGATCGTTGGATACGCAGTATTTT

D gene: .
clone size: .
V gene: TRBV7-2
J gene: TRBJ1-1
CDR3 protein: CASSLGGRAEAFF
CDR3 DNA: TGTGCCAGCAGCTTAGGGGGGCGGGCTGAAGCTTTCTTT

D gene: TRBD2
clone size: .
V gene: TRBV4-1
J gene: TRBJ2-5
CDR3 protein: CASSQAPRGGGETQYF
CDR3 DNA: TGCGCCAGCAGCCAAGCCCCGCGGGGGGGCGGAGAGACCCAGTACTTC

D gene: TRBD2
clone size: .
V gene: TRBV5-1
J gene: TRBJ2-5
CDR3 protein: CASSFPPSGVQETQYF
CDR3 DNA: TGCGCCAGCAGCTTCCCCCCTAGCGGGGTACAAGAGACCCAGTACTTC

D gene: .
clone size: .
V gene: TRBV5-4
J gene: TRBJ2-7
CDR3 protein: CASSLEASEQYF
CDR3 DNA: TGTGCCAGCAGCTTGGAAGCGAGCGAGCAGTACTTC

D gene: .
clone size: .
V gene: TRBV6-1
J gene: TRBJ2-7
CDR3 protein: CASSEPGSRQYF
CDR3 DNA: TGTGCCAGCAGTGAACCTGGTAGTAGGCAGTACTTC

D gene: TRBD1
clone size: .
V gene: TRBV28
J gene: TRBJ1-4
CDR3 protein: CASSLGPGTGGEKLFF
CDR3 DNA: TGTGCCAGCAGTTTAGGTCCGGGGACAGGCGGTGAAAAACTGTTTTTT

D gene: .
clone size: .
V gene: TRBV24-1
J gene: TRBJ2-2
CDR3 protein: CATRQGHQTGELFF
CDR3 DNA: TGTGCCACCAGGCAGGGACACCAAACCGGGGAGCTGTTTTTT

D gene: .
clone size: .
V gene: TRBV28
J gene: TRBJ2-1
CDR3 protein: CAKESGPGTGSYNEQFF
CDR3 DNA: TGTGCCAAAGAGTCGGGACCGGGGACTGGGTCCTACAATGAGCAGTTCTTC

D gene: TRBD1
clone size: .
V gene: TRBV18
J gene: TRBJ1-4
CDR3 protein: CASSWRGQEGEKLFF
CDR3 DNA: TGTGCCAGCTCCTGGAGGGGACAGGAAGGAGAAAAACTGTTTTTT

D gene: .
clone size: .
V gene: TRBV7-9
J gene: TRBJ2-2
CDR3 protein: CASSLGVAVNTGELFF
CDR3 DNA: TGTGCCAGCAGCTTAGGGGTAGCGGTGAACACCGGGGAGCTGTTTTTT

D gene: TRBD1
clone size: .
V gene: TRBV27
J gene: TRBJ2-7
CDR3 protein: CASSLGQGIAYEQYF
CDR3 DNA: TGTGCCAGCAGTTTAGGACAGGGGATAGCCTACGAGCAGTACTTC

D gene: .
clone size: .
V gene: TRBV9
J gene: TRBJ1-6
CDR3 protein: CASSVGQFNSPLHF
CDR3 DNA: TGTGCCAGCAGCGTGGGGCAGTTTAATTCACCCCTCCACTTT

D gene: TRBD1
clone size: .
V gene: TRBV19
J gene: TRBJ2-3
CDR3 protein: CASSIWTGSFTDTQYF
CDR3 DNA: TGTGCCAGTAGTATATGGACAGGGTCCTTCACAGATACGCAGTATTTT

D gene: TRBD2
clone size: .
V gene: TRBV19
J gene: TRBJ2-1
CDR3 protein: CASSTSGGIYNEQFF
CDR3 DNA: TGTGCCAGTAGTACCTCGGGGGGGATTTACAATGAGCAGTTCTTC

D gene: .
clone size: .
V gene: TRBV12-3/TRBV12-4
J gene: TRBJ1-2
CDR3 protein: CASSLGLYGYTF
CDR3 DNA: TGTGCCAGCAGTTTAGGGCTCTATGGCTACACCTTC

D gene: .
clone size: once
V gene: TRBV4-1
J gene: TRBJ1-1
CDR3 protein: CASSATGNTEAFF
CDR3 DNA: TGCGCCAGCAGCGCAACAGGGAACACTGAAGCTTTCTTT

D gene: .
clone size: .
V gene: TRBV20-1
J gene: TRBJ2-1
CDR3 protein: CSARGIYEQFF
CDR3 DNA: TGCAGTGCCCGAGGAATTTATGAGCAGTTCTTC

D gene: .
clone size: few
V gene: TRBV11-2
J gene: TRBJ1-1
CDR3 protein: CASSWGSLNTEAFF
CDR3 DNA: TGTGCCAGCAGCTGGGGCAGCCTGAACACTGAAGCTTTCTTT

D gene: .
clone size: .
V gene: TRBV28
J gene: TRBJ2-1
CDR3 protein: CASSLDSYNEQFF
CDR3 DNA: TGTGCCAGCAGTTTGGACAGCTACAATGAGCAGTTCTTC

D gene: TRBD1
clone size: .
V gene: TRBV5-1
J gene: TRBJ1-4
CDR3 protein: CASRGQGEANEKLFF
CDR3 DNA: TGCGCCAGCCGTGGACAGGGCGAAGCTAATGAAAAACTGTTTTTT

D gene: TRBD2
clone size: once
V gene: TRBV4-1
J gene: TRBJ2-7
CDR3 protein: CASSQDLLAGEWTYEQYF
CDR3 DNA: TGCGCCAGCAGCCAAGATCTCCTAGCGGGAGAATGGACCTACGAGCAGTACTTC

D gene: .
clone size: .
V gene: TRBV5-1
J gene: TRBJ2-6
CDR3 protein: CASSLVAGARPGANVLTF
CDR3 DNA: TGCGCCAGCAGCTTGGTGGCAGGGGCAAGACCTGGGGCCAACGTCCTGACTTTC

D gene: .
clone size: .
V gene: TRBV3-1/TRBV3-2
J gene: TRBJ1-1
CDR3 protein: CASSIGTKAFF
CDR3 DNA: TGTGCCAGCTCTATAGGGACAAAAGCTTTCTTT